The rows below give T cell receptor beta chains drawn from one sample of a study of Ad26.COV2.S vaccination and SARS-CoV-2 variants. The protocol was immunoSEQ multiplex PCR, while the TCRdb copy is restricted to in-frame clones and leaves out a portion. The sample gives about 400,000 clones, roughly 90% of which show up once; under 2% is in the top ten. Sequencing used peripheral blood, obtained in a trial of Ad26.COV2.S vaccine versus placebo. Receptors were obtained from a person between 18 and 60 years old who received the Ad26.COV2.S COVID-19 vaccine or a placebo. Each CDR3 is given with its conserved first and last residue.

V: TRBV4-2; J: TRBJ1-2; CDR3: CASSQGGTF
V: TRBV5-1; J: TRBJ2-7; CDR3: CASSLATTVSSYEQYF
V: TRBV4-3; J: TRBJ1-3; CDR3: CASSPGRTGGNTIYF
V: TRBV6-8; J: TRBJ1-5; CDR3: CASSYSIRDAGQPQHF
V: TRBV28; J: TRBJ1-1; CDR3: CASRPPPWNTEAFF
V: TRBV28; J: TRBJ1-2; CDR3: CASTGANYGYTF
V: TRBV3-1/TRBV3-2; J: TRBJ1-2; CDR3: CASSQLIGNYGYTF
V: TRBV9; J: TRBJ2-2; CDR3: CASSVRGQGANTGELFF
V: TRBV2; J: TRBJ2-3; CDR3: CASSRLAGASTDTQYF
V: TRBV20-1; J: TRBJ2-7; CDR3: CSALLGYEQYF
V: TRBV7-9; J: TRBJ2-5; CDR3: CASREKGSETQYF
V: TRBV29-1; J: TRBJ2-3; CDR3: CSVEGVAGGQADTQYF
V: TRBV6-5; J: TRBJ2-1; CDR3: CASSYRGQSYNEQFF
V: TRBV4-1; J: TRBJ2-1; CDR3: CASSQESTNPRDEQFF
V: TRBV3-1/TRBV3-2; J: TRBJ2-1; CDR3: CASSQEGPYNEQFF
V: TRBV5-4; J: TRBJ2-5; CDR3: CASSSGRRVQETQYF
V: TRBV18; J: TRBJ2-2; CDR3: CASSPGLASNTGELFF
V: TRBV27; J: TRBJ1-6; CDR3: CARGTGTASSYNSPLHF
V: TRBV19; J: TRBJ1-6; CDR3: CASSIEPGSPLHF
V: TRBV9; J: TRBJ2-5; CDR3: CASSGAGQETQYF
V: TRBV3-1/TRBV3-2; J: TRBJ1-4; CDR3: CASSHEGGEGEKLFF
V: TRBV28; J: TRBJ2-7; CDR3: CASSLTGQGVYEQYF
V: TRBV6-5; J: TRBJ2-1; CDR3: CASSYSGGPDLDEQFF
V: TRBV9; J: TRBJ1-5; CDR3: CASSGTSDQPQHF
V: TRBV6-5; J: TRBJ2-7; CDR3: CASSYGVSYEQYF
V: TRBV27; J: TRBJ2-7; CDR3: CASSLGRALTYEQYF
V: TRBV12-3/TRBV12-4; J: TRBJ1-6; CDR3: CASLGDNSPLHF
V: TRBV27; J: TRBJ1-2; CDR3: CASSLGGGSGYTF
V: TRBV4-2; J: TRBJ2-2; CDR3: CASSQGQGAGELFF
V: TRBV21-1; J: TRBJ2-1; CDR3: CASSKDSGNEQFF
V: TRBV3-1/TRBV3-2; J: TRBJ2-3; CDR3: CASSHDSTDTQYF
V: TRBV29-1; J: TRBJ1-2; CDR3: CSVATGHGYTF
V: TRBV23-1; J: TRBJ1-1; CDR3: CASRVGPNTEAFF
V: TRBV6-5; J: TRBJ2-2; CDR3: CASSKTVANTGELFF
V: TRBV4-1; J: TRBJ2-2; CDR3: CASSYLPPGQAAGELFF
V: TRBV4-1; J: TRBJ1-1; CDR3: CASSQAGLTEAFF
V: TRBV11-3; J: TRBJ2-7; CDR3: CASSLTQYEQYF
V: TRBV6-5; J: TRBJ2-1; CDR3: CASSKGTSGMGEQFF
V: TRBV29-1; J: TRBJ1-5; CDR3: CSVEGGLNQPQHF
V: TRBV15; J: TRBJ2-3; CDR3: CATSREGGSSTDTQYF
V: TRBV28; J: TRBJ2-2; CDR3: CASRSGLAGNTGELFF
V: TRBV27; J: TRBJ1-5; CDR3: CASRVASNQPQHF
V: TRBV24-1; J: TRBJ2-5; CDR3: CASQGGETQYF
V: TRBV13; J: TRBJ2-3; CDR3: CASSSFTDTQYF
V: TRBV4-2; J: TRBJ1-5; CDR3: CASSQDWRRASQPQHF
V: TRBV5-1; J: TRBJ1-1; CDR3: CASSEGIRTEAFF
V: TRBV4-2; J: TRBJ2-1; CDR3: CASSQGTNEQFF
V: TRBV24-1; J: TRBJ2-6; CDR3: CATSDLFSGSGTGTFPGANVLTF
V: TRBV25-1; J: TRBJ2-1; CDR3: CASSPRRTPIGYEQFF
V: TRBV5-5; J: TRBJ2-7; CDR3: CASSFAYEQYF
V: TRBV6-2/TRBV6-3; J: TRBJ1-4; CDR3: CASSSPLDRAEEKLFF
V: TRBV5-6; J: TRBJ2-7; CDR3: CASSYLDSYEQYF
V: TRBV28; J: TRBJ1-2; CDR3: CASSLPPGSYGYTF
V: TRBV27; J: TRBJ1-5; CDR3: CASSPRGQGASQPQHF
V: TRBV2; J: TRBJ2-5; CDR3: CASSERTSGSHQYF